This T cell receptor (beta chain) was captured in a study of blood T cells in healthy people across ages. Using a J-beta primer mix together with a sample-barcoded 5' primer, a second PCR was run for roughly 6 to 12 cycles. TCRdb re-called the 5' RACE reads with MiXCR, one entry per CDR3 protein. The sample contains about 540,000 distinct CDR3 sequences, around 24% of which appear only once. V dropped 4 bases and J dropped 4 bases, with 16 bases sitting between them. Per the germline V gene, CDR1 is SGDLS and CDR2 is YYNGEE. CDR3 size: 15 residues. This sample also belongs to another study, concerning T cells of mothers and their children. From that paper: Over five children, together with their three healthy Caucasian mothers, made up the donors.

The clonotype originates from a boy between 10 and 17 years old in good health. Material: blood. The rearrangement uses TRBV9 and TRBJ2-3, with TRBD2 as a possible D gene (5 bases). This CDR3 is CASSPGGSEADTQYF. The CDR3 nucleotides read TGTGCCAGCAGCCCCGGCGGGTCCGAGGCAGATACGCAGTATTTT.